This TCR beta chain was sequenced during a study of T cells in Graves' hyperthyroidism and ophthalmopathy. This clonotype was seen a few times. No antigen is known for it. Study-wide findings and caveats: Most clonotypes expanded in the thyroid (above 0.001) were also present in blood.

Stable Graves' hyperthyroidism meant no ophthalmopathy progression within 18 months. Each patient was aged 18 to 65 and had newly diagnosed hyperthyroidism of under 2 months' duration. RNA transcripts yielded amplified TCR beta CDR3 regions. RT-PCR in the first round (using the HTBI primer set) targeted the TCR CDR3. In TCRdb, the multiplex PCR reads were re-called with MiXCR into one record per CDR3 protein. The sample has hundreds of thousands of distinct CDR3 sequences, 20% to 30% seen once. This TCR came from a man aged 50 or older with Graves' hyperthyroidism. Sequencing was performed on blood.

CDR3 sequence (DNA): TGTGCCAGCGGGGTAGCGGGAGACAGCTCCTACAATGAGCAGTTCTTC. Translated: CASGVAGDSSYNEQFF. This chain connects TRBV7-9 to TRBJ2-1; 9 nucleotides line up with TRBD2. Looked up from germline, CDR1 is SEHNR and CDR2 is FQNEAQ (reference sequence). The J segment lost 0 bases and the V segment lost 8 bases, leaving 8 bases of the junction unmatched. The CDR3 consists of 16 residues.